These 3 T cell receptor beta chains came from one sample sequenced in a study of blood T cell repertoires in COVID-19. Libraries were prepared by immunoSEQ multiplex PCR; TCRdb keeps only in-frame clonotypes and omits some of them. Altogether 45,000 to 55,000 clones are present, 78% being singletons, with the ten largest covering under 6.5%. The sample was PBMCs or T cells enriched from blood (not recorded which). These receptors were taken from a woman in her fifties or sixties with acute COVID-19.

The chain combines TRBV7-9 with TRBJ2-5; 7 nucleotides agree with TRBD2. CDR1 and CDR2 (germline): SEHNR, FQNEAQ (reference sequence). With V trimmed by 4 bases and J by 4 bases, 9 bases remained unmatched. This CDR3 comprises 15 residues. DNA for the CDR3: TGTGCCAGCAGCTCCCATGCCGGGGGGTCAGAGACCCAGTACTTC. Amino acid sequence: CASSSHAGGSETQYF.

This rearrangement joins TRBV3-1 (or the pseudogene TRBV3-2) to TRBJ1-2; possible D gene TRBD1, 6 bases. Germline V gives CDR1 LGHDT, CDR2 YNNKEL (reference sequence). The CDR3 runs to 15 residues. V was clipped by 2 bases and J by 0 bases, with 10 bases between them. The CDR3 DNA reads as TGTGCCAGCAGCCAACAGACAGGCACTAACTATGGCTACACCTTC. Translation: CASSQQTGTNYGYTF.

The chain links TRBV5-1 to TRBJ1-1; D not certain. The CDR3 loop spans 14 amino acids. The V end was cut by 1 base, the J end by 3 bases, with 10 bases between. Germline lookup yields CDR1 SGHRS and CDR2 YFSETQ. CDR3 region: CASSLLGGDTEAFF. The CDR3 DNA follows: TGCGCCAGCAGCTTGCTGGGCGGGGACACTGAAGCTTTCTTT.